This entry describes one TCR beta chain. Antigen: not known. With 3 bases removed from V and 8 bases from J, the gap between germline ends came to 10 bases. The CDR3 runs 11 residues. Looked up from germline, CDR1 is SQVTM and CDR2 is ANQGSEA. These data are taken from a study of cytomegalovirus exposure and HLA in healthy donors. PCR primers comprised 60 Vbeta and 13 Jbeta primers. TCRdb's copy holds only in-frame clones and misses some; the assay was immunoSEQ multiplex PCR. Of some 130,000 clones in the sample, 70% to 80% are singletons; the top ten hold 6.5%. General study points: The study dropped some indistinguishable V segments, TRBV6-2 and TRBV6-3 among them. Donors belonging to an Asian-associated ancestry cluster reportedly showed fewer N-insertions in productive TCRs than the approximately 670-donor mean, according to what a later analysis found. As a later analysis revealed, most CMV-associated TCR beta chains appeared HLA-restricted. A few chains linked to CMV were shown in vitro to be specific for CMV antigens.

This sequence was found in a man in his forties or fifties in good health and CMV-seropositive. The sample taken for sequencing was PBMCs. J is TRBJ2-5 and V is TRBV29-1, with D uncertain. CDR3 DNA sequence: TGCAGCGTTGATCCAGGAACCACCCAGTACTTC. Amino acids: CSVDPGTTQYF. Together with reference TRBV29-1 and TRBJ2-5, the CDR3 gives the full variable domain: SAVISQKPSRDICQRGTSLTIQCQVDSQVTMMFWYRQQPGQSLTLIATANQGSEATYESGFVIDKFPISRPNLTFSTLTVSNMSPEDSSIYLCSVDPGTTQYFGPGTRLLVL.